This entry lists 21 T cell receptor beta chains sequenced from one sample in a study of CD8+CD57+ T cells in acquired aplastic anemia. The patients chosen for sequencing had shown expansion of CD8+CD57+ cells (detected by flow cytometry). According to the study, genomic DNA was the template for TCR beta VDJ and CDR3 profiling. TCRdb called the reads again in MiXCR, with one record for every CDR3 protein. The sample shows some 170,000 distinct CDR3 sequences, roughly three fifths of them seen only once. The source material was sorted CD4+, CD8+, or CD8+CD57+ T cells (not recorded which) from PBMCs. These receptor sequences come from a human donor with aplastic anemia.

The rearrangement joins TRBV7-9 to TRBJ1-2, with TRBD1 as a possible D gene (6 bases). Trimming stripped 2 bases from V and 4 bases from J, with 14 bases between. The CDR3 covers 15 residues. Germline lookup yields CDR1 SEHNR and CDR2 FQNEAQ (reference sequence). The CDR3 protein is CASSLTDSPIYGYTF. DNA of the CDR3: TGTGCCAGCAGCTTAACGGACAGCCCTATCTATGGCTACACCTTC.

The rearrangement joins TRBV19 to TRBJ2-3; D tentatively reads TRBD1 or TRBD2 (6 bases each). The CDR3 covers 15 residues. Germline loops: CDR1 LNHDA, CDR2 SQIVND (reference sequence). V was clipped by 1 base and J by 2 bases, with 10 bases between them. DNA for the CDR3: TGTGCCAGTAGTATAGCGGGGGCAAACACAGATACGCAGTATTTT. Amino acid sequence: CASSIAGANTDTQYF.

The V call is TRBV10-3, the J call TRBJ2-7, with 10 positions matching TRBD2. Germline V gene sequence: CDR1 ENHRY, CDR2 SYGVKD. The V segment lost 10 bases and the J segment 2 bases; nucleotides outside the gene matches: 8. This CDR3 is built from 14 residues. In nucleotides, the CDR3 is TGTGCCAGCGGTAGCGGGGGGAACACCTACGAGCAGTACTTC. Translating it yields CASGSGGNTYEQYF.

The chain combines TRBV7-9 with TRBJ1-1, with D tentatively TRBD1 (5 bases). This CDR3 region has 15 residues. V lost 1 base and J 5 bases, leaving 14 bases between the germline ends. CDR1 is SEHNR and CDR2 is FQNEAQ in the germline V gene (reference sequence). DNA of the CDR3: TGTGCCAGCAGCTTAGATGGGTGGGGGGGGACTGAAGCTTTCTTT. It is translated as CASSLDGWGGTEAFF.

The chain carries TRBV7-9 and TRBJ2-3, with 11 bases lining up with TRBD2. With V trimmed by 3 bases and J by 4 bases, 3 bases remained unmatched. The CDR3 is made up of 15 amino acids. The germline V gene encodes CDR1 SEHNR and CDR2 FQNEAQ (reference sequence). The CDR3 here is CASSFSGGAPDTQYF. The CDR3 region has the DNA TGTGCCAGCAGCTTTAGCGGGGGGGCACCAGATACGCAGTATTTT.

This rearrangement joins TRBV24-1 to TRBJ1-1; TRBD1 aligns across 8 bases. The CDR3 loop spans 17 amino acids. The junction had 12 bases not matched to a gene; V was cut back by 4 bases and J by 3 bases. CDR1 is KGHDR and CDR2 is SFDVKD in the germline V gene. CDR3 loop: CATSDSTGVVGDTEAFF. In DNA, the CDR3 is TGTGCCACCAGTGACTCGACAGGGGTGGTCGGTGACACTGAAGCTTTCTTT.

The V call is TRBV2, the J call TRBJ2-4; TRBD2 aligns across 13 bases. CDR3 length equals 18 residues. Germline V CDR1 and CDR2: SNHLY, FYNNEI. J gave up 3 bases and V 2 bases, and 7 bases lay outside the gene matches. CDR3 region: CASSESSGLAGDKNIQYF. Here the CDR3 DNA reads TGTGCCAGCAGTGAAAGTAGCGGACTAGCGGGGGACAAAAACATTCAGTACTTC.

The chain recombines TRBV20-1 with TRBJ1-2, with D possibly TRBD1 on 6 matching bases. V was cut by 2 bases and J by 4 bases, with 17 bases left in between. The CDR3 loop spans 15 amino acids. The germline CDR1 and CDR2 sequences are DFQATT and SNEGSKA (reference sequence). The CDR3 DNA reads TGCAGTGCTAGACCCCAACCAGGGGATTTCTATGGCTACACCTTC. This translates into CSARPQPGDFYGYTF.

Many counts were recorded for this clonotype. The chain recombines TRBV7-8 with TRBJ2-7; the match to TRBD2 covers 10 bases. This CDR3 region has 15 residues. After removal of 6 bases from V and 4 bases from J, the junction contained 9 bases not matched to a gene. The germline gives CDR1 SGHVS, CDR2 FQNEAQ. CDR3 DNA: TGTGCCAGCAGGATCGGGACTAGCGAAGTATACGAGCAGTACTTC. It is translated as CASRIGTSEVYEQYF.

CDR3 sequence reads: CASSYDPRTEAFF. Here the CDR3 DNA reads TGTGCCAGCAGTTACGACCCTAGGACTGAAGCTTTCTTT. The chain has TRBV6-6 and TRBJ1-1; D unresolved. The germline V gene encodes CDR1 MNHNY and CDR2 SVGAGI (reference sequence). Trimming left V 2 bases short and J 5 bases short, with 9 bases between. CDR3 size: 13 residues.

This clonotype was observed once. The genes are TRBV9 and TRBJ1-3; possibly TRBD1 for D (6 bases). Trimming took off 0 bases at V and 4 bases at J, with 14 bases between the two ends. CDR1 is SGDLS and CDR2 is YYNGEE in the germline V gene. The CDR3 is made up of 16 amino acids. CDR3 residues: CASSVAFQGSGNTIYF. The CDR3 DNA is TGTGCCAGCAGCGTAGCTTTTCAGGGGTCGGGAAACACCATATATTTT.

The rearrangement uses TRBV9 and TRBJ1-2; D is unresolved. V lost 0 bases, J lost 4 bases, and 7 bases lay in between. The CDR3 covers 13 residues. Looked up from germline, CDR1 is SGDLS and CDR2 is YYNGEE. The CDR3 nucleotides are TGTGCCAGCAGCGTAGGTTTAGTCTATGGCTACACCTTC. Translation gives CASSVGLVYGYTF. The complete variable domain, with remaining parts taken from reference TRBV9 and TRBJ1-2, reads DSGVTQTPKHLITATGQRVTLRCSPRSGDLSVYWYQQSLDQGLQFLIQYYNGEERAKGNILERFSAQQFPDLHSELNLSSLELGDSALYFCASSVGLVYGYTFGSGTRLTVV.

The CDR3: CASSSGEAGELFF. The CDR3 DNA is TGTGCCAGTAGTAGCGGGGAGGCCGGGGAGCTGTTTTTT. The rearrangement joins TRBV19 to TRBJ2-2; D possibly corresponds to TRBD2 (6 bases). Trimming pared 4 bases from V and 6 bases from J, leaving 9 bases between. The V gene's germline CDR1 is LNHDA and CDR2 SQIVND (reference sequence). The CDR3 totals 13 residues.

In this sample, this clonotype turned up once. This CDR3 is CASSPAGTGVKTQYF. CDR3 sequence (DNA): TGTGCCAGCAGTCCTGCCGGGACAGGGGTAAAGACCCAGTACTTC. The chain recombines TRBV25-1 with TRBJ2-5, with 10 nucleotides matching TRBD1. Germline assignment: CDR1 MGHDK and CDR2 SYGVNS. This CDR3 contains 15 residues. V was pared by 5 bases and J by 6 bases, with 9 bases of the junction left unmatched.

The CDR3 region has the DNA TGTGCCAGCTCGCGGGATGCCGCGGAAGAGACCCAGTACTTC. Translation: CASSRDAAEETQYF. The rearrangement uses TRBV7-3 and TRBJ2-5, with TRBD2 as a possible D gene (6 bases). The V and J ends lost 8 bases and 3 bases respectively, with 16 bases between them. The CDR3 is made up of 14 amino acids. Germline CDR1 and CDR2: SGHTA and FQGTGA.

This sequence joins TRBV11-3 and TRBJ2-1; 10 positions agree with TRBD2. Germline values: CDR1 SGHNT, CDR2 YENEEA. V was clipped by 5 bases and J by 1 base; unmatched bases: 11. The length of the CDR3 is 18 residues. The CDR3 region is CASSLNRLAGQSYNEQFF. The CDR3 coding sequence is TGTGCCAGCAGCCTAAATAGACTAGCGGGTCAGTCCTACAATGAGCAGTTCTTC.

This clonotype was seen repeatedly, ten times or more. The chain has TRBV7-9 and TRBJ2-3; D is uncertain. V was cut by 4 bases and J by 3 bases, with 14 bases left in between. Germline V gives CDR1 SEHNR, CDR2 FQNEAQ (reference sequence). CDR3 length: 15 residues. The CDR3 region has the DNA TGTGCCAGCAGCTCCGGGCTTACAGTAACAGATACGCAGTATTTT. Translation gives CASSSGLTVTDTQYF.

The chain has TRBV5-6 and TRBJ2-7, with D perhaps TRBD1 or TRBD2 (5 bases each). This CDR3 spans 16 amino acids. Germline V lookup: CDR1 SGHDT, CDR2 YYEEEE. Trimming stripped 3 bases from V and 3 bases from J, with 19 bases between. DNA for the CDR3: TGTGCCAGCAGCTACCCCAGCCGGGACGGGTACTACGAGCAGTACTTC. Translated, it gives CASSYPSRDGYYEQYF. Variable domain in full (rest from reference TRBV5-6 and TRBJ2-7): DAGVTQSPTHLIKTRGQQVTLRCSPKSGHDTVSWYQQALGQGPQFIFQYYEEEERQRGNFPDRFSGHQFPNYSSELNVNALLLGDSALYLCASSYPSRDGYYEQYFGPGTRLTVT.

This sequence joins TRBV7-9 and TRBJ2-7; D uncertain. V lost 1 base and J 4 bases, leaving 8 bases between the germline ends. Germline V lookup: CDR1 SEHNR, CDR2 FQNEAQ (reference sequence). The CDR3 length is 13 residues. In DNA form, the CDR3 reads TGTGCCAGCAGCTTAGGTTCCCAGTACGAGCAGTACTTC. As protein: CASSLGSQYEQYF.

As for this clonotype: With a much larger clone just one base away, this may be a read error. This chain uses TRBV5-1 with TRBJ2-7; D may be TRBD2 (8 bases). V dropped 4 bases and J dropped 0 bases, with 23 bases sitting between them. The CDR3 contains 18 residues. Per the germline V gene, CDR1 is SGHRS and CDR2 is YFSETQ. The CDR3 nucleotides read TGCGCCAGCAGCCCGGGAGGGGGCTCAATTTCAATCTCCTACGAGCAGTACTTC. It encodes CASSPGGGSISISYEQYF. The full variable domain, with the rest looked up from reference TRBV5-1 and TRBJ2-7, is KAGVTQTPRYLIKTRGQQVTLSCSPISGHRSVSWYQQTPGQGLQFLFEYFSETQRNKGNFPGRFSGRQFSNSRSEMNVSTLELGDSALYLCASSPGGGSISISYEQYFGPGTRLTVT.

This clonotype came up many times. The chain's CDR3 is CASSYSGGGSYEQYF. CDR3 DNA sequence: TGTGCCAGCAGTTACTCTGGGGGCGGCTCCTACGAGCAGTACTTC. V gene TRBV6-5 combines with J gene TRBJ2-7, with D tentatively TRBD1 (6 bases). Germline V lookup: CDR1 MNHEY, CDR2 SVGAGI. V was cut by 0 bases and J by 0 bases, with 9 bases left in between. The CDR3 is 15 residues long.